Listed below are T cell receptor beta chains from one sample, sequenced in a study of cytomegalovirus exposure and HLA in healthy donors. Libraries were prepared by immunoSEQ multiplex PCR; TCRdb keeps only in-frame clonotypes and omits some of them. The table shows roughly 100,000 clones, with around 75% occurring only once. What was sequenced was PBMCs. These receptors were collected from a male donor in good health and CMV-seropositive. Both conserved end residues are part of each CDR3. A D gene is named only where the DNA matches it firmly. Clone size is shown for a subset of rows, as once, few, many or a class of expanded clone.

>.|TRBJ1-4|TRBV9|.
TGTGCCAGCAGCGTAGGGTTGGGAGGGCGCTCCTATGAAAAACTGTTTTTT
CASSVGLGGRSYEKLFF
>.|TRBJ1-6|TRBV2|.
TGTGCCAGCAGTGGAGGGAGCGATTCACCCCTCCACTTT
CASSGGSDSPLHF
>.|TRBJ1-5|TRBV4-3|.
TGCGCCAGCAGCCAAGATCGCCAGAGCAATCAGCCCCAGCATTTT
CASSQDRQSNQPQHF
>.|TRBJ1-5|TRBV2|.
TGTGCCGGCGGAGAAGGGGCACGGCAGCCCCAGAATTTT
CAGGEGARQPQNF
>.|TRBJ2-1|TRBV7-7|few
TGTGCTAGCAGCTTAGCGGCGGTATCTGAGCAGTTCTTC
CASSLAAVSEQFF
>.|TRBJ1-1|TRBV6-5|.
TGTGCCAGCTGGAGTCGACAGAGGAACACTGAAGCTTTCTTT
CASWSRQRNTEAFF
>TRBD1|TRBJ2-2|TRBV4-3|.
TGCGCCAGCAGCTCGGGACAGGGGGCCACCGGGGAGCTGTTTTTT
CASSSGQGATGELFF
>TRBD1|TRBJ2-3|TRBV7-7|once
TGTGCCAGCAGCCGGGACAGGTTCACAGATACGCAGTATTTT
CASSRDRFTDTQYF
>TRBD2|TRBJ2-3|TRBV7-6|.
TGTGCCAGCACCCCTGGGACTAGCGGGGTCACAGATACGCAGTATTTT
CASTPGTSGVTDTQYF
>.|TRBJ1-1|TRBV25-1|.
TGTGCCAGCAGTGAATTAGGGGGAATGAACACTGAAGCTTTCTTT
CASSELGGMNTEAFF
>.|TRBJ1-2|TRBV4-3|.
TGCGCCAGCAGCCAAGATTCGCAGGGATCCTATGGCTACCCCTTC
CASSQDSQGSYGYPF
>.|TRBJ1-1|TRBV19|.
TGTGCCAGTAGTATTGGAGGGAGCGGGGTGAACACTGAAGCTTTCTTT
CASSIGGSGVNTEAFF
>.|TRBJ2-1|TRBV12-5|.
TGTGCTAGTGTTTCGGCCAACGGGGATGAGCAGTTCTTC
CASVSANGDEQFF
>.|TRBJ2-3|TRBV4-3|.
TGCGCCAGCAGCTCCCGTAGAGGGGGTCAACTCACAGATACGCAGTATTTT
CASSSRRGGQLTDTQYF
>TRBD1|TRBJ1-1|TRBV27|few
TGTGCCAGCAGTTTTCGGACAGGGGGGCTGGGCACTGAAGCTTTCTTT
CASSFRTGGLGTEAFF
>.|TRBJ1-2|TRBV5-1|.
TGCGCCAGCAGCTTGGATCTGGGGAGTGGAGGCTACACCTTC
CASSLDLGSGGYTF